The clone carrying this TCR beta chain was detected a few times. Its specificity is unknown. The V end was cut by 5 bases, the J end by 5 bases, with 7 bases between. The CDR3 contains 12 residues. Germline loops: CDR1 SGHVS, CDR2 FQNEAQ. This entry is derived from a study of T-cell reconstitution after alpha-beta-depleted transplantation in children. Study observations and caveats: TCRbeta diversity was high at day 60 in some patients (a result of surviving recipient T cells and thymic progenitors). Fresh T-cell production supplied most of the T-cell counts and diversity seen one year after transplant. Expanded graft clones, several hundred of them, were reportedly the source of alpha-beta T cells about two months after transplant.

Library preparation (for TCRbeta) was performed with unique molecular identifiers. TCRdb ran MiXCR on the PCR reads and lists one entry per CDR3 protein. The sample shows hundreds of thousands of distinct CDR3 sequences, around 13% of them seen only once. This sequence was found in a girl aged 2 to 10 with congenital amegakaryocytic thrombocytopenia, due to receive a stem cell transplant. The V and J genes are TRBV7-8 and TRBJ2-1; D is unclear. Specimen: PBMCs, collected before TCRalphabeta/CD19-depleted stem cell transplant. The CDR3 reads CASSHTDNEQFF. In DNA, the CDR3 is TGTGCCAGCAGCCATACGGACAATGAGCAGTTCTTC.